This TCR beta chain was documented in a study of blood T cell repertoires in COVID-19. Across the whole study: Donors in the United States, Italy and Spain gave samples during acute or convalescent COVID-19. Nucleic acid was either cDNA or gDNA, and it came from T cells, B-cell-depleted T cells, or PBMCs.

The CDR3 sequence is 13 residues long. V lost 5 bases, J lost 10 bases, and 15 bases lay in between. Germline V gene lookup returns CDR1 KGHSH and CDR2 LQKENI. Source study methods: Nucleated cell counts were estimated from reference gene primer amplification. The method was immunoSEQ multiplex PCR; TCRdb's version includes in-frame clones alone and lacks a portion of them. V, J and clone size are taken as reported in that table, and D and trimming were inferred from the DNA itself. The sample has some 200,000 clones, roughly 87% seen once; the top ten hold roughly 21%. Sequencing input: peripheral blood. The chain couples TRBV18 to TRBJ2-1, with D possibly matching TRBD1 (6 bases). This TCR was recovered from a man in his sixties with active or convalescent COVID-19. CDR3 nucleotides: TGTGCCAGCTCAATGGACAGCGCACCCGAGCAGTTCTTC. Protein sequence: CASSMDSAPEQFF.